This T cell receptor (beta chain) was sequenced during a study of cytomegalovirus exposure and HLA in healthy donors. Study overall: Among the 400 or so donors who were genotyped, approximately 83% fell in the genetic ancestry cluster that is associated with self-reported Caucasian donors.

The CDR3 totals 13 residues. Looked up from germline, CDR1 is SGHTA and CDR2 is FQGNSA. The V and J ends lost 5 bases and 8 bases respectively, with 12 bases between them. Overall study findings and caveats: A later analysis reported that several of the most significant clusters appeared to be linked to common viral pathogens, among them Epstein-Barr virus.

The PCR contained 60 Vbeta and 13 Jbeta primers. Method: immunoSEQ multiplex PCR; TCRdb's copy keeps in-frame clones and lacks some. The data show some 200,000 clones, 70% to 80% seen once. This clone was seen a single time. Its target is not known. Sequenced material: PBMCs. The chain has TRBV7-2 and TRBJ1-4, with D unclear. The receptor was derived from a woman aged 30 to 39 in good health and CMV-seropositive. The CDR3 nucleotides are TGTGCCAGCAGCGCTGACACTTACGAAAAACTGTTTTTT. This sequence encodes CASSADTYEKLFF.